The sequence of this T cell receptor (beta chain) was determined in a study of PD-1 blockade in classical Hodgkin lymphoma. Study overall: Nivolumab dosed at 3 mg/kg went to patients intravenously every 2 weeks. Whole-study results and caveats: Baseline diversity was lower in partial responders and progressors than complete responders.

V was pared by 7 bases and J by 2 bases, with 7 bases of the junction left unmatched. Germline V gene data show CDR1 as SGHRS and CDR2 as YFSETQ. The CDR3 covers 14 residues. Every patient was affected by relapse after autologous stem cell transplantation, while exposure to brentuximab vedotin was not uniform. A word on this clone: Its antigen remains unknown.

Generated by immunoSEQ multiplex PCR, the TCRdb table keeps only in-frame clones and is missing some. The sample shows some 15,000 clones, approximately 82% of them seen only once. This TCR came from a human donor with classical Hodgkin lymphoma. This material consisted of peripheral blood mononuclear cells (PBMCs), taken before the second cycle of nivolumab. The V gene is TRBV5-1, the J gene TRBJ2-3, with TRBD2 matching over 7 bases. The CDR3 reads CASRPGLITDTQYF. DNA of the CDR3: TGCGCCAGCCGCCCGGGACTAATCACAGATACGCAGTATTTT. Based on the CDR3 plus reference TRBV5-1 and TRBJ2-3, the full variable domain is KAGVTQTPRYLIKTRGQQVTLSCSPISGHRSVSWYQQTPGQGLQFLFEYFSETQRNKGNFPGRFSGRQFSNSRSEMNVSTLELGDSALYLCASRPGLITDTQYFGPGTRLTVL.